The 21 T cell receptor beta chains below come from one sample, sequenced in a study of shared clonotypes between healthy human individuals. Only CD45RO-negative cells positively selected for CCR7 counted as naive CD8 cells, so terminally differentiated effector memory CD45RA+ cells were excluded. Here immunoSEQ multiplex PCR was the method, and the copy in TCRdb shows in-frame clones only, minus some. The sample carries hundreds of thousands of clones, 90% to 97% recorded once. The material sequenced was naive CD8+ T cells sorted from blood. The source of these receptors is a woman younger than 45 in good health.

The rearrangement joins TRBV5-6 to TRBJ1-2; 8 bases match TRBD1. Germline lookup yields CDR1 SGHDT and CDR2 YYEEEE. This CDR3 has 13 amino acids. J lost 6 bases, V lost 5 bases, and 6 bases had no gene match. CDR3 protein: CASREQGGDGYTF. The CDR3 bases are TGTGCCAGCAGAGAACAGGGGGGAGATGGCTACACCTTC.

The chain joins TRBV5-6 to TRBJ1-2; D not resolved. The CDR3 is 12 residues long. The V and J ends lost 1 base and 5 bases respectively, with 6 bases between them. CDR1 SGHDT and CDR2 YYEEEE come from the germline V gene. In DNA form, the CDR3 reads TGTGCCAGCAGCTTGCGGAATTATGGCTACACCTTC. Protein: CASSLRNYGYTF.

V is TRBV5-4 and J is TRBJ1-1, with a tentative D call TRBD1 (5 bases). V was trimmed by 0 bases and J by 5 bases, leaving 8 bases between them. The length of the CDR3 is 13 residues. Per germline, CDR1 SGHNT and CDR2 YYREEE (reference sequence). CDR3 sequence reads: CASSLDGGTEAFF. As DNA, the CDR3 is TGTGCCAGCAGCTTGGACGGGGGGACTGAAGCTTTCTTT.

CDR3 sequence (DNA): TGTGCCAGCGGACCCATGGGGGGGGGAGATACGCAGTATTTT. Protein product: CASGPMGGGDTQYF. The chain couples TRBV2 to TRBJ2-3; the match to TRBD2 covers 7 bases. Germline trimming cut 8 bases from V and 5 bases from J; bases unmatched to any gene: 10. This CDR3 contains 14 residues. Per germline, CDR1 SNHLY and CDR2 FYNNEI.

The chain combines TRBV27 with TRBJ2-7, with TRBD2 matching over 10 bases. The ends lost 6 bases at V and 3 bases at J; junction bases unmatched: 11. Per germline, CDR1 MNHEY and CDR2 SMNVEV (reference sequence). The CDR3 sequence is 16 residues long. The CDR3 nucleotides read TGTGCCAGCAGAAGGAGAGGGACTAGCGAGTTCTACGAGCAGTACTTC. It yields the protein CASRRRGTSEFYEQYF.

The chain couples TRBV28 to TRBJ2-1, with D unresolved. The CDR3 runs to 15 residues. The germline gives CDR1 MDHEN, CDR2 SYDVKM. Trimming pared 2 bases from V and 0 bases from J, leaving 8 bases between. The CDR3 spells CASSLMVSSYNEQFF. CDR3 DNA: TGTGCCAGCAGTTTAATGGTGAGCTCCTACAATGAGCAGTTCTTC.

This rearrangement joins TRBV11-2 to TRBJ2-1; D is possibly TRBD1 or TRBD2 (5 bases each). Germline CDR1 is SGHAT and CDR2 is FQNNGV. The CDR3 is 11 amino acids. V was trimmed by 6 bases and J by 15 bases, leaving 15 bases between them. This chain's CDR3 is CASSMLGVAFF. The CDR3 nucleotides read TGTGCCAGCAGTATGTTGGGGGTGGCGTTCTTC. Supplemented by reference TRBV11-2 and TRBJ2-1, the full variable domain reads EAGVAQSPRYKIIEKRQSVAFWCNPISGHATLYWYQQILGQGPKLLIQFQNNGVVDDSQLPKDRFSAERLKGVDSTLKIQPAKLEDSAVYLCASSMLGVAFFGPGTRLTVL.

This rearrangement joins TRBV4-1 to TRBJ2-5; 8 bases align to TRBD1. The CDR3 contains 14 residues. CDR1 MGHRA and CDR2 YSYEKL come from the germline V gene. The trim removed 5 bases at V and 5 bases at J, leaving 7 bases unmatched. The CDR3 loop reads CASSLHRGAETQYF. The DNA for the CDR3 is TGCGCCAGCAGCTTACACAGGGGGGCGGAGACCCAGTACTTC.

J is TRBJ1-1 and V is TRBV2, with 10 bases that match TRBD1. Per the germline V gene, CDR1 is SNHLY and CDR2 is FYNNEI. The length of the CDR3 is 15 residues. V lost 3 bases to trimming and J lost 4 bases; unmatched junction nucleotides: 5. The DNA of the CDR3 is TGTGCCAGCAGTGAGGGACAGGGGAGATCCACTGAAGCTTTCTTT. This gives the protein CASSEGQGRSTEAFF.

This rearrangement joins TRBV7-1 to TRBJ1-1; 10 bases map to TRBD1. TRBV7-1 is reported as an ORF; its role is uncertain. The V gene end was trimmed by 4 bases and the J gene end by 6 bases; junction bases not matched to a gene: 2. This CDR3 contains 13 residues. The CDR3 nucleotides are TGTGCCAGCAGCTTAGGACAGGGGGCTGAAGCTTTCTTT. Translating it yields CASSLGQGAEAFF.

The chain uses TRBV4-1 and TRBJ2-7; 10 bases fit TRBD2. The CDR3 runs to 16 residues. Trimming cost V 0 bases and J 4 bases; bases outside gene matches: 6. The germline gives CDR1 MGHRA, CDR2 YSYEKL. The CDR3 DNA reads as TGCGCCAGCAGCCAAGATCCTAGCGGGGGCTCATACGAGCAGTACTTC. Residues: CASSQDPSGGSYEQYF.

Regarding this clone: Distinct nucleotide sequences in the sample also encode this CDR3. The chain combines TRBV27 with TRBJ2-1; 7 bases line up with TRBD1. The germline V gene encodes CDR1 MNHEY and CDR2 SMNVEV (reference sequence). V lost 4 bases and J lost 1; bases outside the gene matches: 1. CDR3 size: 14 residues. Written as DNA, the CDR3 is TGTGCCAGCAGTTCGGACAGGTCCTACAATGAGCAGTTCTTC. Translating it yields CASSSDRSYNEQFF.

The rearrangement links TRBV5-5 to TRBJ2-7; 11 nucleotides match TRBD2. Germline V gene data show CDR1 as SGHKS and CDR2 as YYEKEE (reference sequence). V trimming: 3 bases; J trimming: 3 bases; junction bases outside the gene matches: 5. The CDR3 is 15 amino acids. The CDR3 sequence: CASSSGTSGYYEQYF. The DNA for the CDR3 is TGTGCCAGCAGCTCCGGGACTAGCGGCTACTACGAGCAGTACTTC.

As to this clone: Other nucleotide sequences in the sample specify the same CDR3. The chain is built from TRBV2 and TRBJ2-7; D uncertain. The CDR3 totals 12 residues. Deletions cut 5 bases from V and 0 bases from J, with 5 bases between. Germline CDR1 and CDR2: SNHLY and FYNNEI. The CDR3: CASSRPSYEQYF. The DNA for the CDR3 is TGTGCCAGCAGTCGCCCCTCCTACGAGCAGTACTTC.

The CDR3 coding sequence is TGTGCCAGCAGCGGGGCCGGGACTAGCGGGACCGATACGCAGTATTTT. Amino acids: CASSGAGTSGTDTQYF. The chain is built from TRBV11-2 and TRBJ2-3; the match to TRBD2 covers 13 bases. This CDR3 comprises 16 residues. CDR1 and CDR2 (germline): SGHAT, FQNNGV. After removal of 5 bases from V and 6 bases from J, the junction contained 8 bases not matched to a gene.

This rearrangement joins TRBV27 to TRBJ2-7; no clear D gene. In germline, CDR1 is MNHEY, CDR2 SMNVEV (reference sequence). V was shortened by 4 bases and J by 6 bases, with 19 bases between the two germline ends. The CDR3 runs to 15 residues. Here the CDR3 reads CASSSYRTDRREQYF. In nucleotides, the CDR3 is TGTGCCAGCAGTTCATACCGGACGGACCGCCGCGAGCAGTACTTC.

This chain joins TRBV9 and TRBJ2-1; D is unresolved. Trimming removed 2 bases from V and 8 bases from J, with 11 bases in between. This CDR3 spans 13 amino acids. In germline, CDR1 is SGDLS, CDR2 YYNGEE. In DNA form, the CDR3 reads TGTGCCAGCAGCGTCTACGATCAGGATGAGCAGTTCTTC. This gives the protein CASSVYDQDEQFF.

This chain joins TRBV15 and TRBJ1-5; tentatively, D is TRBD1 (5 bases). CDR3 length: 17 residues. Trimming removed 5 bases from V and 4 bases from J, with 21 bases in between. Germline lookup yields CDR1 LNHNV and CDR2 YYDKDF (reference sequence). CDR3 DNA sequence: TGTGCCACCAGCCGAGGAAGGGGCGCCCCGGGAAATCAGCCCCAGCATTTT. Translation gives CATSRGRGAPGNQPQHF.

The chain is built from TRBV19 and TRBJ2-7; D is unresolved. V lost 9 bases, J lost 1 base, and 10 bases lay in between. Germline-derived CDR1 and CDR2 are LNHDA and SQIVND (reference sequence). This CDR3 region has 12 residues. As DNA, the CDR3 is TGTGCCAGACCGACGACTTCCTACGAGCAGTACTTC. This codes for CARPTTSYEQYF.

This clone was seen a single time. The V and J genes are TRBV28 and TRBJ1-4, with D possibly TRBD1 on 5 matching bases. Trimming pared 2 bases from V and 7 bases from J, leaving 8 bases between. The CDR3 covers 13 residues. CDR1 MDHEN and CDR2 SYDVKM come from the germline V gene. CDR3 sequence: CASSLAGGEKLFF. The CDR3, as DNA: TGTGCCAGCAGTTTAGCCGGGGGTGAAAAACTGTTTTTT.

The chain employs TRBV19 and TRBJ1-1; no reliable D call. CDR3 length: 13 residues. Trimming cost V 5 bases and J 4 bases, with 11 bases left between them. CDR1 and CDR2 (germline): LNHDA, SQIVND (reference sequence). CDR3 loop: CASSLVSTTEAFF. The CDR3 nucleotides read TGTGCCAGTAGTTTAGTTAGTACCACTGAAGCTTTCTTT.